The subject of this entry is one T cell receptor (beta chain). V lost 3 bases and J 12 bases, leaving 16 bases between the germline ends. The germline CDR1 and CDR2 sequences are SGHRS and YFSETQ. This CDR3 is 13 amino acids long. This record belongs to a study of CDR3 diversity in severe acne. Each CDR3 protein gets one entry after TCRdb re-called the PCR reads with MiXCR. The top ten hold approximately 15% of the sample, which has about 86,000 distinct CDR3 sequences, under 65% seen once. This clonotype was sampled from a male donor in good health, without acne. The sequenced sample consisted of blood. The rearrangement links TRBV5-1 to TRBJ2-1; D is possibly TRBD2 (6 bases). The CDR3 loop reads CASSSGTRPAQFF. CDR3 DNA sequence: TGCGCCAGCAGCTCCGGGACTCGCCCTGCGCAGTTCTTC. Full variable domain (rest looked up from reference TRBV5-1 and TRBJ2-1): KAGVTQTPRYLIKTRGQQVTLSCSPISGHRSVSWYQQTPGQGLQFLFEYFSETQRNKGNFPGRFSGRQFSNSRSEMNVSTLELGDSALYLCASSSGTRPAQFFGPGTRLTVL.